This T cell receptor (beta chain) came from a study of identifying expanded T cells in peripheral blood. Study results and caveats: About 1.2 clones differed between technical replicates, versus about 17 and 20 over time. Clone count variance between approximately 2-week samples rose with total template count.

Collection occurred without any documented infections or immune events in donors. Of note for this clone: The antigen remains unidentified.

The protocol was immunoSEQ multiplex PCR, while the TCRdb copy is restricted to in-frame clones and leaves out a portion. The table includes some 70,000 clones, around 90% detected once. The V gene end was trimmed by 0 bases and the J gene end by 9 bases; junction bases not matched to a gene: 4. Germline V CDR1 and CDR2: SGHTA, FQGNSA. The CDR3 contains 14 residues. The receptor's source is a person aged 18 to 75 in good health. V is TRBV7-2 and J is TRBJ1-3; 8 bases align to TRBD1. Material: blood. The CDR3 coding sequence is TGTGCCAGCAGCTTAGCACAGGGGGAAGGCACCATATATTTT. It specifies CASSLAQGEGTIYF.